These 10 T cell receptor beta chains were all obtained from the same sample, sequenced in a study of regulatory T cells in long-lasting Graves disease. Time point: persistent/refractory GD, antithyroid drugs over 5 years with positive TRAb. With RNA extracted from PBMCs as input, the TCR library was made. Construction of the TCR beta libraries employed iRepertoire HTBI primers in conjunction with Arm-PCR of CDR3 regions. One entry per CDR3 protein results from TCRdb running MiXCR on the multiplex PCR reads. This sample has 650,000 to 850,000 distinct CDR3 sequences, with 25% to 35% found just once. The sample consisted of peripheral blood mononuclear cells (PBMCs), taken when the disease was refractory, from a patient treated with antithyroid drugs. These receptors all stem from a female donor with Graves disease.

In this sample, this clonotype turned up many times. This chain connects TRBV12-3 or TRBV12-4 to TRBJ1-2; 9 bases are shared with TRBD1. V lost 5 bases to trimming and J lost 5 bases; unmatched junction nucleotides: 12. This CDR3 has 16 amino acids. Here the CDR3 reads CASSPRQGVNEYGYTF. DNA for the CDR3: TGTGCCAGCAGTCCTAGACAGGGGGTTAACGAGTATGGCTACACCTTC.

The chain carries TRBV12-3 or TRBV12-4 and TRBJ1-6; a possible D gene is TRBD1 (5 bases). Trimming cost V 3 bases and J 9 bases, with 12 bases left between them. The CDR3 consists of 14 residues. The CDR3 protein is CASSLGGGISPLHF. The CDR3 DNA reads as TGTGCCAGCAGTTTGGGGGGGGGAATTTCACCCCTCCACTTT.

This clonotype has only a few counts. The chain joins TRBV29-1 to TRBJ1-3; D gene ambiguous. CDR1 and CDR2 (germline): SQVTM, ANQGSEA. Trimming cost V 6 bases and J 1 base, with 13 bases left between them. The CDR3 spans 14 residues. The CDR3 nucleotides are TGCAGCGTCGGAGGCGGTGGTTCTGGAAACACCATATATTTT. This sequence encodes CSVGGGGSGNTIYF.

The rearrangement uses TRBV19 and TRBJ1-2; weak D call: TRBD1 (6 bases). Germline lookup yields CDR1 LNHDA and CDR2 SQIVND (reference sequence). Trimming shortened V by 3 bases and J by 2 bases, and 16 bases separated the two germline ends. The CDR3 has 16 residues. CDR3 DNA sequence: TGTGCCAGTAGTATGGACCCGACAGGACGCAACTATGGCTACACCTTC. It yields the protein CASSMDPTGRNYGYTF. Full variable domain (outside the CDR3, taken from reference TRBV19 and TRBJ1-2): DGGITQSPKYLFRKEGQNVTLSCEQNLNHDAMYWYRQDPGQGLRLIYYSQIVNDFQKGDIAEGYSVSREKKESFPLTVTSAQKNPTAFYLCASSMDPTGRNYGYTFGSGTRLTVV.

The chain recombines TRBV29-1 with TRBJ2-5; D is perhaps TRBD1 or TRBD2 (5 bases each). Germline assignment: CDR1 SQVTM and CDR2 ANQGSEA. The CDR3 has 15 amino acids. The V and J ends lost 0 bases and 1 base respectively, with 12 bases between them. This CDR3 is CSVEDRGGFQETQYF. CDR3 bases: TGCAGCGTTGAAGATAGGGGCGGGTTCCAAGAGACCCAGTACTTC.

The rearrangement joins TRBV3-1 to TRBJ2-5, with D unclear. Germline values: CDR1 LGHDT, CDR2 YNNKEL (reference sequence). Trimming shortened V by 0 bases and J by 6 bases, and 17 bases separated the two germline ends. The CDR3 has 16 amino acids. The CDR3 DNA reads TGTGCCAGCAGCCAAGAAAGGGAAAAGGCAGCGAAGACCCAGTACTTC. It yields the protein CASSQEREKAAKTQYF.

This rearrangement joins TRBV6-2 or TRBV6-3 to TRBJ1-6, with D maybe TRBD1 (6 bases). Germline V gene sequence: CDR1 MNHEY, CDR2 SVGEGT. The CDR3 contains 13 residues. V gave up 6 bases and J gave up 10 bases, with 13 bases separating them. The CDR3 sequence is CASRRDKQSPLHF. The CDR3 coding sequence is TGTGCCAGCAGGCGGGACAAACAATCACCCCTCCACTTT.

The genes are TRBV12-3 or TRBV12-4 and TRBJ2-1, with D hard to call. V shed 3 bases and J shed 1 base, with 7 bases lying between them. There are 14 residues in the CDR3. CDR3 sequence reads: CASSFLESYNEQFF. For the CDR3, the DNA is TGTGCCAGCAGTTTCCTAGAATCCTACAATGAGCAGTTCTTC.

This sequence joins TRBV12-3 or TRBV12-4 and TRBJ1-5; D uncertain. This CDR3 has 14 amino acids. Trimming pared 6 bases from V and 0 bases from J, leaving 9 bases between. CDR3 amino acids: CASRSTNSNQPQHF. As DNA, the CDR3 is TGTGCCAGCAGATCGACAAATAGCAATCAGCCCCAGCATTTT.

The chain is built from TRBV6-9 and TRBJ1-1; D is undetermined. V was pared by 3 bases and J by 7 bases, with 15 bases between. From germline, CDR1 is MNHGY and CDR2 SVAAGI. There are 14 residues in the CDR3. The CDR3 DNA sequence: TGTGCCAGCAGTTACGTGGATCCACCTTATGAAGCTTTCTTT. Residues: CASSYVDPPYEAFF.